This T cell receptor beta chain was documented in a study of CD8 T cells in ankylosing spondylitis. This clonotype was counted a few times. TCRdb re-called the 5' RACE reads through MiXCR, storing one row per CDR3 protein. This sample has around 220,000 distinct CDR3 sequences; approximately 10% occur once, and the top ten carry under 25%. The CDR3 is made up of 17 amino acids. J gave up 5 bases and V 2 bases, and 12 bases lay outside the gene matches. Germline V gene data show CDR1 as MNHEY and CDR2 as SVGAGI. Sequenced input: blood, either unsorted or a sorted T cell fraction (not recorded which). This clonotype originated in a male donor with ankylosing spondylitis or in good health (not recorded which). The chain is built from TRBV6-5 and TRBJ2-7; 10 bases fit TRBD2. The CDR3 reads CASSYDSGGISPNEQYF. The CDR3 DNA follows: TGTGCCAGCAGTTACGATAGCGGGGGGATATCTCCTAACGAGCAGTACTTC.